The clone carrying this TCR beta chain was counted only a few times. What it recognizes is unknown. Between the trimmed V and J ends, which lost 3 bases and 3 bases, there was a span of 16 bases. Germline V gene data show CDR1 as KGHDR and CDR2 as SFDVKD. The CDR3 has 16 amino acids. The sample belongs to a study of type 1 regulatory T cells. On the study more broadly: This in vitro CD4 product, T-allo10, is enriched for Tr1 cells and alloantigen-specific.

TCRdb called the reads again in MiXCR, with one record for every CDR3 protein. The data contain 13,000 to 15,000 distinct CDR3 sequences, roughly an eighth of them singletons. The sequenced sample was cultured T cells, either the whole culture or a sorted T cell fraction (not recorded which). The chain links TRBV24-1 to TRBJ2-5; possibly TRBD1 or TRBD2 for D (5 bases each). The receptor was derived from a human donor in good health. The CDR3 is CATSDPRWGLEETQYF. The CDR3 DNA is TGTGCCACCAGTGATCCACGGTGGGGGTTGGAAGAGACCCAGTACTTC.